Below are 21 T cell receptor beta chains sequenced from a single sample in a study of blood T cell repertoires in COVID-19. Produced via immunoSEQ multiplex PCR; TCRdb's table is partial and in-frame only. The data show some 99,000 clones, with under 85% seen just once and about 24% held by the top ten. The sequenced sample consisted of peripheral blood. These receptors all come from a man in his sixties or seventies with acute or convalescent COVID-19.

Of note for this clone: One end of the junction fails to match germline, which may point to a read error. The DNA of the CDR3 is TGTGCCACCATTCCGGGACTAGCGGGAGAACACCGGGGAGCTGTTTTT. It specifies CATIPGLAGEHRGAVF. V and J are TRBV24-1 and TRBJ2-2; 14 nucleotides agree with TRBD2. This CDR3 contains 16 residues. Germline V gene data show CDR1 as KGHDR and CDR2 as SFDVKD.

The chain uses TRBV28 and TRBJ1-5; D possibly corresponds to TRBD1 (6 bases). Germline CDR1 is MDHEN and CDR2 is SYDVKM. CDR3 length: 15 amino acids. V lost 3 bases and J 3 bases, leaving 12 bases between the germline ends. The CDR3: CASSLGDRLNQPQHF. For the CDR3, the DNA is TGTGCCAGCAGTTTGGGAGACAGGCTCAATCAGCCCCAGCATTTT.

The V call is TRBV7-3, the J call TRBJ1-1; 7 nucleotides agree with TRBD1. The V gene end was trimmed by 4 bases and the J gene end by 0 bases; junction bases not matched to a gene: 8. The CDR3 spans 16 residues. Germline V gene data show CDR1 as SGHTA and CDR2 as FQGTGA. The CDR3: CASSSQTGLLNTEAFF. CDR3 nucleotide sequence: TGTGCCAGCAGCTCCCAGACAGGGCTTCTGAACACTGAAGCTTTCTTT.

This CDR3 reads CASSIRLAEETQYF. The CDR3 DNA reads as TGTGCCAGTAGTATCCGACTAGCGGAAGAGACCCAGTACTTC. V and J are TRBV19 and TRBJ2-5; TRBD2 matches at 9 bases. V gave up 3 bases and J gave up 3 bases; unmatched junction bases: 2. This CDR3 has 14 amino acids. In germline, CDR1 is LNHDA, CDR2 SQIVND (reference sequence). The complete variable domain, with remaining parts taken from reference TRBV19 and TRBJ2-5, reads DGGITQSPKYLFRKEGQNVTLSCEQNLNHDAMYWYRQDPGQGLRLIYYSQIVNDFQKGDIAEGYSVSREKKESFPLTVTSAQKNPTAFYLCASSIRLAEETQYFGPGTRLLVL.

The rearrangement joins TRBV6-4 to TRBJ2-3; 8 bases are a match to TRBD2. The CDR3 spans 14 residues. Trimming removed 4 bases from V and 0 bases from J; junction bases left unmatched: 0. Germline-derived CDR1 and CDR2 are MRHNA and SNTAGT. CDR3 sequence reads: CASSASGSTDTQYF. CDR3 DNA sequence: TGTGCCAGCAGTGCTAGCGGGAGCACAGATACGCAGTATTTT.

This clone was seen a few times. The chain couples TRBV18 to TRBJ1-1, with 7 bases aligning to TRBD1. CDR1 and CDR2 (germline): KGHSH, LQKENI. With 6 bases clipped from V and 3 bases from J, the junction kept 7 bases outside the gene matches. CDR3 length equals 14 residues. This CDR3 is CASSNGQVDTEAFF. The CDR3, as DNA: TGTGCCAGCTCCAACGGACAGGTCGACACTGAAGCTTTCTTT.

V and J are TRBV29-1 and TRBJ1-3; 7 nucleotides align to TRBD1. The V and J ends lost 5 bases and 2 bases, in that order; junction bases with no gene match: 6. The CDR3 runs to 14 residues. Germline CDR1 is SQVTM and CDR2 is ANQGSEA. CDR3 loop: CSVKGGEAGNTIYF. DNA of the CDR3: TGCAGCGTTAAAGGGGGCGAAGCTGGAAACACCATATATTTT.

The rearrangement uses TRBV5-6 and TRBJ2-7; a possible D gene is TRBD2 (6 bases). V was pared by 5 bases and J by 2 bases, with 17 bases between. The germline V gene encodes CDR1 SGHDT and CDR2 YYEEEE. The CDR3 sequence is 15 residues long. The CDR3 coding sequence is TGTGCCAGCAGTCCGGGACTTCTGGGGGCCTACGAGCAGTACTTC. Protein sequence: CASSPGLLGAYEQYF.

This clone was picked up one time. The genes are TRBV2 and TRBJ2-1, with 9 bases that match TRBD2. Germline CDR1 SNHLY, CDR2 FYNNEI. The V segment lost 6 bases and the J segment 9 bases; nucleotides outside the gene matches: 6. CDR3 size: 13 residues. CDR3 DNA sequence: TGTGCCAGCAGGAAAGAGCGGGAGGCTGAGCAGTTCTTC. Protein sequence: CASRKEREAEQFF.

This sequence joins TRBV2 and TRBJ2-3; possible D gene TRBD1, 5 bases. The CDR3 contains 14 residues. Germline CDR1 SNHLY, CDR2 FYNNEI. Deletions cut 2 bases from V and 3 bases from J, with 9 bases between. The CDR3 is CASSEQGWTDTQYF. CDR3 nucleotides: TGTGCCAGCAGTGAACAGGGTTGGACAGATACGCAGTATTTT.

In nucleotides, the CDR3 is TGCGCCAGCAGCCAAGGAGGGTCCACCGGGGAGCTGTTTTTT. It translates to CASSQGGSTGELFF. The J gene is TRBJ2-2, the V gene TRBV4-3, with a tentative D call TRBD2 (5 bases). The CDR3 runs to 14 residues. Trimming cost V 1 base and J 4 bases, with 7 bases left between them. Germline CDR1 reads LGHNA; CDR2 reads YSLEER.

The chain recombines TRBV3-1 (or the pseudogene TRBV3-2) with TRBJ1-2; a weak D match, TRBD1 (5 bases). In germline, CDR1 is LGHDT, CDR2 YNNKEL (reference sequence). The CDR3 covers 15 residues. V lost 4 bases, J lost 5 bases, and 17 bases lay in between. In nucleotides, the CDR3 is TGTGCCAGCAGCCTAAGGGACCCGGGAGAGTATGGCTACACCTTC. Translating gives CASSLRDPGEYGYTF.

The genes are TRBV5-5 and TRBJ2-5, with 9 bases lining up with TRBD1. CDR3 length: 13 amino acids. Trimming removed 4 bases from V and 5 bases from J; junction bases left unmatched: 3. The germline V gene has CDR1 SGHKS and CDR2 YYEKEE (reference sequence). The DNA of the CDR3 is TGTGCCAGCAGCGCCGGACAGGGGGAGACCCAGTACTTC. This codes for CASSAGQGETQYF.

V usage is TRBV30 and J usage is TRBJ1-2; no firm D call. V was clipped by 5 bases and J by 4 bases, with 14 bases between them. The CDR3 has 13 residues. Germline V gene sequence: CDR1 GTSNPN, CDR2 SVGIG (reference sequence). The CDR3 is CAWCQVLGYGYTF. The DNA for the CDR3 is TGTGCCTGGTGCCAGGTACTCGGCTATGGCTACACCTTC.

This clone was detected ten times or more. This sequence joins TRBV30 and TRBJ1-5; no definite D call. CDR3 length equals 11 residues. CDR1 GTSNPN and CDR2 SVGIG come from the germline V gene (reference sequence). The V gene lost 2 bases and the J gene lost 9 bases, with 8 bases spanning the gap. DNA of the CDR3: TGTGCCTGGAGTCAACGAGGGCCCCAGCATTTT. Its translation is CAWSQRGPQHF.

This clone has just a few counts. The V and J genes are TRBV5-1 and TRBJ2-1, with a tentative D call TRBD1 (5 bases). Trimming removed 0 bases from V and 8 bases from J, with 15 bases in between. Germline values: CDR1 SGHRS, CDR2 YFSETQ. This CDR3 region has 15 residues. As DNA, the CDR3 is TGCGCCAGCAGCTTGGTGGCAGGGAATCCCCATGAGCAGTTCTTC. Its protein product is CASSLVAGNPHEQFF.

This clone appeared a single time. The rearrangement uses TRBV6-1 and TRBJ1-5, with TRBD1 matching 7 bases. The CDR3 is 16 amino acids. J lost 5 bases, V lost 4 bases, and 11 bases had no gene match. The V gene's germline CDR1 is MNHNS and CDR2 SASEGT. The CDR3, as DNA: TGTGCCAGCAGTGCCTCGCGGAGGCAGGGGGATCAGCCCCAGCATTTT. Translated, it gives CASSASRRQGDQPQHF.

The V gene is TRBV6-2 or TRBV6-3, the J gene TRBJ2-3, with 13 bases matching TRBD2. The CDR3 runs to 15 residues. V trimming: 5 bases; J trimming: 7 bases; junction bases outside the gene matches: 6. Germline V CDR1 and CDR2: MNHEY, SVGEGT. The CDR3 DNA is TGTGCCAGCAGTCAAACTAGCGGGAGGGAGAATACGCAGTATTTT. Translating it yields CASSQTSGRENTQYF.

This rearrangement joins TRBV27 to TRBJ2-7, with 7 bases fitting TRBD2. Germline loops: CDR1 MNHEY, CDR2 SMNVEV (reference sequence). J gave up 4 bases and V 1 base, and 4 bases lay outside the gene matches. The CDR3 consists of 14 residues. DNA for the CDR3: TGTGCCAGCAGTTTATACGGGGAGGGTTACGAGCAGTACTTC. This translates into CASSLYGEGYEQYF.

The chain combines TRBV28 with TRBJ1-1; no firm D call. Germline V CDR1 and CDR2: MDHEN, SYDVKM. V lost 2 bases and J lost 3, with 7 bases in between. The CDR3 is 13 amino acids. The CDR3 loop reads CASSLPRDTEAFF. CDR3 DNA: TGTGCCAGCAGTTTACCCCGGGACACTGAAGCTTTCTTT.

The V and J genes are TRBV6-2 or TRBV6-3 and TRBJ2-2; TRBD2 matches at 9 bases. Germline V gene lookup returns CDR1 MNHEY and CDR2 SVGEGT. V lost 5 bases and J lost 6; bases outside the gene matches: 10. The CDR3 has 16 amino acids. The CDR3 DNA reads TGTGCCAGCAGTCTTCGGCGGGAGGGCCCGGCCGGGGAGCTGTTTTTT. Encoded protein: CASSLRREGPAGELFF.